One T cell receptor (beta chain) is described in this entry. The clone's antigen remains unknown. Base-call qualities are not available, and no considerably larger clone is one nucleotide away. This sample is part of a study of OX40 agonist ivuxolimab in advanced cancers. Background on the whole study: Ivuxolimab was an agonistic, fully human IgG2 monoclonal antibody directed against OX40 (CD134), a costimulatory receptor. In the dose-escalation cohort, around four fifths of patients were male, and the mean age was approximately 60 years with a range of 23 to 79. Intravenous ivuxolimab was administered to patients every 2 weeks at six dose levels: 0.01, 0.1, 0.3, 1.5, 3 and 10 mg/kg. Of the roughly 50 dose-escalation patients, hepatocellular carcinoma was present in about 20, melanoma in approximately 15, renal cell carcinoma in 9 and head and neck cancer in 9. Patients were allowed to have had prior anti-PD-1, anti-PD-L1 or anti-CTLA-4 therapy, and 30% to 50% of the dose-escalation patients had previously received checkpoint inhibitors. The paper covers the monotherapy dose-escalation part of the phase I ivuxolimab trial, which included N of about 51 patients. Partial responses occurred in three dose-escalation patients: two with cutaneous melanoma and one with hepatocellular carcinoma. The point of sequencing TCRbeta in the periphery was to test whether ivuxolimab changed TCR sequence diversity and drove clonal T-cell expansion.

The trial excluded patients who had a history of autoimmune disease or were on systemic immunosuppression. Peripheral blood for TCR sequencing was drawn from every dose cohort at baseline, at cycle 4 day 1 and at cycle 7 day 1. The samples were taken from a phase I, first-in-human, multicenter, open-label dose-escalation trial of ivuxolimab. Adults with locally advanced or metastatic melanoma, renal cell carcinoma, hepatocellular carcinoma or head and neck squamous cell carcinoma were enrolled in the trial. Before TCR sequencing, CD4+ and CD8+ T cells were separately sorted from peripheral blood. Measured from the cysteine to the phenylalanine, the CDR3 is 15 residues long. The entry retains the CDR3 DNA only, 45 bases that are in frame from base 1. V sheds 1 base and J sheds 9 bases, leaving 16 bases between their ends. The germline V gene specifies SGHTA as CDR1 and FQGNSA as CDR2. For sequencing of the TCRbeta CDR3 region, genomic DNA was extracted from the sorted cells. The immunoSEQ Assay was used to sequence the TCRbeta CDR3 regions. TCRdb retrieved this table from immuneACCESS and kept in-frame rearrangements only. Not all clones are present; in checked studies, unresolved V genes account for under half, and no reason is known for the remainder. For this sample there are approximately 76,000 clones; 80% to 90% appear just once. The ten largest make up less than 6% of the sample.

Study-level results and caveats: Which antigens the clonally expanded peripheral T cells were specific for was not determined. After ivuxolimab, CD8+ T cells had more expanded clones than CD4+ T cells on average. At doses of 0.1 to 3.0 mg/kg, clonal expansion of both CD4+ and CD8+ blood T cells was observed from baseline to week 6. Low levels of normalized T-cell clonal expansion were also seen in some patients who did not respond. In partial responders in the 0.1-3.0 mg/kg groups, normalized peripheral clonal expansion was found to be among the lowest, especially among CD8+ T cells.

The rearrangement combines TRBV7-2 with TRBJ2-1; too little of a D gene remains to name it. Sequencing was performed on CD4+ or CD8+ T cells sorted from blood, taken in a trial of the OX40 agonist ivuxolimab. This TCR came from an adult with an advanced solid tumor such as melanoma, head and neck, liver or kidney cancer. The DNA reads TGTGCCAGCAGCTTAGTCCGGTCAATCAACGGTGAGCAGTTCTTC. It translates to CASSLVRSINGEQFF.